What follows is one TCR beta chain and its context. This clone came up many times. This clone's antigen is unknown. The record has no base qualities; no much larger clone is one base away. The data were taken from a study of metastatic and nonmetastatic thyroid tumors (TCRdb year 2020). Describing the broader study: The researchers compared repertoires between peripheral blood samples and tumor or nodule tissue samples from patients with malignant or benign thyroid disease.

No patient had received any treatment before thyroid surgery. Using T-cell receptor beta sequencing, the study looked back at clinical samples from patients collected from the early 2010s to the late 2010s. V trim: 6 bases; J trim: 9 bases; unmatched bases: 10. The germline V gene (reference sequence) specifies DFQATT as CDR1 and SNEGSKA as CDR2. Including the terminal cysteine and phenylalanine, the CDR3 comprises 13 residues. Only the CDR3 part of the read is kept: 39 bases, read in frame from the first base. General findings and caveats noted by the study authors: TCR beta diversity was reported as significantly higher in malignant tumors than in benign nodules, in both blood and tumor samples.

To prepare the library, PCR was applied. Reads for this sample came from an Illumina HiSeq 4000. High-throughput sequencing was used to profile the TCR beta-chain CDR3 region of each patient. Per the source publication's procedure: Drawing on CDR3 differences between clinicopathological groups, the researchers built a classifier meant to tell apart patients with distant-metastatic papillary thyroid cancer. To measure repertoire diversity the researchers used the Shannon index, while the Morisita-Horn index served to gauge how similar the tumor and blood repertoires were. In-frame beta chains were kept once TCRdb had trimmed the public reads at Q25 with fastp and called clones with MiXCR. In this record, the V and J calls reflect TCRdb's handling and not the investigators' own analysis. The sample records around 30,000 clones, under 15% of which are singletons. Together, the top ten hold roughly 5.3% of the sample.

The TCR sequence derives from a female donor with papillary thyroid cancer or a benign thyroid nodule (not recorded which). Some clones in this sample may be carry-over from other donors' samples. The rearrangement joined TRBV20-1 to TRBJ2-1, with TRBD2 matching 8 junction bases. The material sequenced was blood. Read as DNA, the sequence is TGCAGTGCCCCACGGCGGGAGGTCGGTGAGCAGTTCTTC. Its amino acids are CSAPRREVGEQFF.